Below, 15 T cell receptor beta chains from the same sample are listed, as sequenced in a study of post-analysis software for immune sequencing data. Study results and limitations: Controls showed lower frequencies than patients for a few TRBV segments, and TRBV5-6, TRBV5-1 and TRBV20-1 were among these.

For these receptors, no antigen is known. Every TCR beta cDNA library bore unique molecular identifiers. Each CDR3 protein gets one entry after TCRdb re-called the PCR reads with MiXCR. The sample has hundreds of thousands of distinct CDR3 sequences, 25% to 30% seen once; the top ten hold 0.56%. The sequenced material came from blood. Receptors originate from a girl aged 5-17 years with multiple sclerosis.

This chain connects TRBV12-3 or TRBV12-4 to TRBJ1-5; TRBD1 matches 10 bases. The CDR3 spans 15 residues. V dropped 6 bases and J dropped 6; count of bases not matched to a gene: 8. The CDR3 DNA follows: TGTGCCAGCAGCCCCCGACAGGGGGCGGTTCAGCCCCAGCATTTT. It yields the protein CASSPRQGAVQPQHF.

The genes are TRBV18 and TRBJ2-5, with D hard to call. The V end was cut by 1 base, the J end by 0 bases, with 9 bases between. This CDR3 spans 15 amino acids. From germline, CDR1 is KGHSH and CDR2 LQKENI. CDR3 sequence: CASSPLYRDQETQYF. CDR3 nucleotides: TGTGCCAGCTCACCACTATACCGGGACCAAGAGACCCAGTACTTC.

Only a few counts were recorded for this clonotype. This chain links TRBV6-2 or TRBV6-3 with TRBJ2-1, with 9 positions matching TRBD2. CDR3 length: 14 residues. The germline CDR1 and CDR2 sequences are MNHEY and SVGEGT. V shed 7 bases, J shed 5 bases, and the junction held 6 bases outside the gene matches. The CDR3 DNA reads TGTGCCAGCACGAAAGCGGGAGGTAACAATGAGCAGTTCTTC. It specifies CASTKAGGNNEQFF.

The table lists this clonotype with a few counts. V is TRBV9 and J is TRBJ2-5, with D hard to call. This CDR3 spans 14 amino acids. CDR1 is SGDLS, CDR2 YYNGEE, per germline. The ends were cut back, 4 bases at V and 4 bases at J, with 14 bases in the middle. CDR3: CASSMMWQPETQYF. The CDR3 region has the DNA TGTGCCAGCAGCATGATGTGGCAGCCAGAGACCCAGTACTTC.

The chain employs TRBV25-1 and TRBJ1-3; possibly TRBD1 for D (5 bases). Germline lookup yields CDR1 MGHDK and CDR2 SYGVNS. The CDR3 loop spans 13 amino acids. V shed 6 bases and J shed 5 bases, with 11 bases lying between them. The chain's CDR3 is CASSGRGRNTIYF. As DNA, the CDR3 is TGTGCCAGCAGCGGGAGGGGACGAAACACCATATATTTT.

The rearrangement links TRBV6-6 to TRBJ2-3, with D unclear. The ends were cut back, 2 bases at V and 2 bases at J, with 17 bases in the middle. This CDR3 is 17 amino acids long. Germline V gene lookup returns CDR1 MNHNY and CDR2 SVGAGI (reference sequence). The CDR3 here is CASSYVPDLGYTDTQYF. CDR3 nucleotide sequence: TGTGCCAGCAGTTACGTCCCGGACCTGGGATACACAGATACGCAGTATTTT.

The table lists this clonotype with a few counts. The CDR3 here is CASSAGRWDNEQFF. The CDR3 DNA reads as TGCGCCAGCAGCGCGGGACGATGGGACAATGAGCAGTTCTTC. This sequence joins TRBV5-1 and TRBJ2-1; D is perhaps TRBD2 (6 bases). Germline loops: CDR1 SGHRS, CDR2 YFSETQ. The CDR3 is 14 amino acids. V lost 4 bases to trimming and J lost 5 bases, with 13 bases between them.

This clonotype has a handful of counts. The V call is TRBV6-5, the J call TRBJ2-7; a possible D gene is TRBD1 (6 bases). CDR1 is MNHEY, CDR2 SVGAGI, per germline. The CDR3 is 13 residues long. The V and J ends lost 2 bases and 3 bases respectively, with 8 bases between them. CDR3 DNA sequence: TGTGCCAGCAGTTACCCGACAGGCTACGAGCAGTACTTC. Translating it yields CASSYPTGYEQYF.

V usage is TRBV28 and J usage is TRBJ1-2, with TRBD1 identical over 7 bases. CDR3 length equals 15 residues. Germline CDR1 reads MDHEN; CDR2 reads SYDVKM. The ends lost 5 bases at V and 2 bases at J; junction bases unmatched: 8. The CDR3 sequence: CASSPPGGENYGYTF. The DNA of the CDR3 is TGTGCCAGCAGTCCGCCAGGGGGGGAAAACTATGGCTACACCTTC.

This clonotype was observed a handful of times. CDR3 sequence: CSARDSRSTDTQYF. CDR3 bases: TGCAGTGCTAGAGATTCTAGAAGCACAGATACGCAGTATTTT. The chain uses TRBV20-1 and TRBJ2-3; unclear D gene. Trimming stripped 0 bases from V and 0 bases from J, with 7 bases between. This CDR3 comprises 14 residues. The V gene's germline CDR1 is DFQATT and CDR2 SNEGSKA (reference sequence).

This clonotype was seen a few times. The chain recombines TRBV6-1 with TRBJ2-3; 12 bases agree with TRBD2. CDR1 MNHNS and CDR2 SASEGT come from the germline V gene. The CDR3 is made up of 17 amino acids. V shed 5 bases, J shed 6 bases, and the junction held 12 bases outside the gene matches. DNA of the CDR3: TGTGCCAGCAGTCGAGGACTAGCGGGGTCCTTATTGGATACGCAGTATTTT. It encodes CASSRGLAGSLLDTQYF.

This clonotype was picked up a small number of times. The chain employs TRBV28 and TRBJ2-1; D gene uncertain. The germline CDR1 and CDR2 sequences are MDHEN and SYDVKM. Trimming took off 3 bases at V and 0 bases at J, with 9 bases between the two ends. The CDR3 spans 15 residues. The CDR3, as DNA: TGTGCCAGCAGTTTCCTCTCCACCTCCTACAATGAGCAGTTCTTC. It is translated as CASSFLSTSYNEQFF.

This clonotype has only a few counts. The chain uses TRBV3-1 and TRBJ2-6; possible D gene TRBD1, 6 bases. V lost 0 bases, J lost 2 bases, and 8 bases lay in between. The V gene's germline CDR1 is LGHDT and CDR2 YNNKEL (reference sequence). The CDR3 has 16 residues. Written as DNA, the CDR3 is TGTGCCAGCAGCCAAGACAGGACAGCTGGGGCCAACGTCCTGACTTTC. Encoded protein: CASSQDRTAGANVLTF.

This clonotype is a singleton in its sample. An end of the junction differs from the germline gene, which may be a read error. This chain joins TRBV3-1 and TRBJ2-5, with no clear D. Germline V gene lookup returns CDR1 LGHDT and CDR2 YNNKEL (reference sequence). The CDR3 totals 14 residues. CDR3 DNA: TGTGCCTGCAGCCATGCTATTGGCGAAGAGACCCAGTACTTC. Protein sequence: CACSHAIGEETQYF.

The CDR3 DNA follows: TGTGCCAGCAGTTCCCTTGATCAGCCCCAGCATTTT. Its protein is CASSSLDQPQHF. The chain employs TRBV6-5 and TRBJ1-5; no firm D call. Trimming took 4 bases from V and 5 from J, leaving 6 bases between them. Germline-derived CDR1 and CDR2 are MNHEY and SVGAGI. There are 12 residues in the CDR3.